This T cell receptor (beta chain) was observed in a study of CXCR3-negative and CXCR3-positive naive CD8 T cells. TRB cDNA was prepared as libraries by UMI-labeled 5' RACE. TCRdb reanalyzed the 5' RACE reads and collapses them to one entry per CDR3 protein, without DNA. This sample's clone table lists a few thousand distinct CDR3 sequences. The source is a human donor in good health. Some clones in this sample may be carry-over from other donors' samples. The sample comprised naive CXCR3- CD8+ T cells from blood. Regarding subset: CD45RO-CCR7+CD27+CD95- naive CD8+ T cells lacking CXCR3 (TNR3-).

CDR3 in amino acids: CASSIDAGQETQYF. The chain has TRBV7-9 and TRBJ2-5; there is no DNA to check the TCRdb D call of TRBD2. The germline V gene has CDR1 SEHNR and CDR2 FQNEAQ (reference sequence). The length of the CDR3 is 14 residues.